The clone carrying this T cell receptor (beta chain) occurred many times. CDR3 length equals 13 residues. Per the germline V gene, CDR1 is MGHRA and CDR2 is YSYEKL. Trimming took 3 bases from V and 3 from J, leaving 7 bases between them. TCRdb independently ran MiXCR on the PCR reads; one entry per CDR3 protein. Seen here are 62,000 or so distinct CDR3 sequences, roughly 20% observed once, and the top ten hold approximately 1.5%. This specimen comes from a study of molecular identifiers for immune sequencing clone quantification. Every naive CD8 library was made from between about 20,000 and 1,100,000 sorted cells with 10%, 30% or 50% RNA.

Specimen: naive CD8+ T cells from blood, with Jurkat cell RNA spiked in. Subset described: FACS-sorted CD8+CD4-CCR7+CD45RA+ naive T cells. The V and J genes are TRBV4-1 and TRBJ2-3; D is uncertain. The TCR originated in a human donor in good health. Some libraries in this study had Jurkat cell RNA spiked in. The CDR3 protein is CASSQARTDTQYF. In nucleotides, the CDR3 is TGCGCCAGCAGCCAGGCTAGGACAGATACGCAGTATTTT.